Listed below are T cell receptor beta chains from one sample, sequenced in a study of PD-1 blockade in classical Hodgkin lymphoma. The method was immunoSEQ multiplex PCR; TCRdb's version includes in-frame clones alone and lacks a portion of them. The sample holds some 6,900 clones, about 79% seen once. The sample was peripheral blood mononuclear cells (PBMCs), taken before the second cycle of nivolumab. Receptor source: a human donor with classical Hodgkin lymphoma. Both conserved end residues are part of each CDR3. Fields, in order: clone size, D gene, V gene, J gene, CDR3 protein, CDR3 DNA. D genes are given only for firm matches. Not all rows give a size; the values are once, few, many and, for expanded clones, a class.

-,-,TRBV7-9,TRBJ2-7,CASSLGGLESSYEQYF,TGTGCCAGCAGCTTGGGGGGCTTGGAGTCCTCCTACGAGCAGTACTTC
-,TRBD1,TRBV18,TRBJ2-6,CASSPFRGQGEGGANVLTF,TGTGCCAGCTCACCCTTTCGAGGACAGGGAGAAGGTGGGGCCAACGTCCTGACTTTC
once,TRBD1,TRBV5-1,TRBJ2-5,CASSHREGAGETQYF,TGCGCCAGCAGCCACCGCGAGGGGGCAGGAGAGACCCAGTACTTC
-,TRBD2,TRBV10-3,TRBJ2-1,CAIIYVVAGGSDNEQFF,TGTGCCATCATCTACGTGGTAGCGGGAGGCTCGGACAATGAGCAGTTCTTC
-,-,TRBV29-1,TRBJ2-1,CSVEEEDEYNEQFF,TGCAGCGTTGAAGAGGAGGACGAGTACAATGAGCAGTTCTTC
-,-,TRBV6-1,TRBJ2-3,CASSEAPGDTQYF,TGTGCCAGCAGTGAAGCGCCGGGAGATACGCAGTATTTT
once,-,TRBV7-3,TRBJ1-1,CASSLGGRNTEAFF,TGTGCCAGCAGCTTAGGGGGGCGGAACACTGAAGCTTTCTTT
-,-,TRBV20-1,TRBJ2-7,CSADGVEQYF,TGCAGTGCCGACGGGGTCGAGCAGTACTTC
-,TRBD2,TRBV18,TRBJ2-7,CASSPRTRKYEQYF,TGTGCCAGCTCACCCCGGACTAGAAAGTACGAGCAGTACTTC
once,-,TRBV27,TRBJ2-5,CASTSPVTELQETQYF,TGTGCCAGCACGAGCCCGGTGACAGAACTTCAAGAGACCCAGTACTTC
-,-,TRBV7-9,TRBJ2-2,CASRQSNTGELFF,TGTGCCAGCAGACAATCGAACACCGGGGAGCTGTTTTTT
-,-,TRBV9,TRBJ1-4,CASSVGRRGPLNEKLFF,TGTGCCAGCAGCGTAGGAAGGAGGGGCCCACTTAATGAAAAACTGTTTTTT
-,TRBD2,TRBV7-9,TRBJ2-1,CASSLLSSGIYNEQFF,TGTGCCAGCAGCTTATTGTCTAGCGGGATTTACAATGAGCAGTTCTTC
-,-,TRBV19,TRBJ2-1,CASSTSENEQFF,TGTGCCAGTAGTACTAGCGAAAATGAGCAGTTCTTC
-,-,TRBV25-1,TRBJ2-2,CASSDRVTGELFF,TGTGCCAGCAGTGACAGGGTTACCGGGGAGCTGTTTTTT
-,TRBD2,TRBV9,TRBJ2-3,CASSVGLAATDTQYF,TGTGCCAGCAGCGTAGGGCTAGCGGCCACAGATACGCAGTATTTT
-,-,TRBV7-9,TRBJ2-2,CASSTRVLAQGELFF,TGTGCCAGCAGCACCAGGGTTCTAGCGCAAGGGGAGCTGTTTTTT
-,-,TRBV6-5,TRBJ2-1,CASSYLGLQFF,TGTGCCAGCAGTTACTTGGGGCTGCAGTTCTTC
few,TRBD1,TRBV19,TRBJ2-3,CASSVGTAQHTDTQYF,TGTGCCAGTAGTGTAGGGACAGCCCAACACACAGATACGCAGTATTTT
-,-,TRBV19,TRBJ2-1,CASSLTGTHNEQFF,TGTGCCAGTAGTCTGACCGGGACCCACAATGAGCAGTTCTTC
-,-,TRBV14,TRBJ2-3,CASGISDTQYF,TGTGCCAGCGGAATATCAGATACGCAGTATTTT
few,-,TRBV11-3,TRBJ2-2,CASSLFSGELFF,TGTGCCAGCAGCTTGTTTAGCGGGGAGCTGTTTTTT
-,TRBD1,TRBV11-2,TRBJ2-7,CASSSGGYEQYF,TGTGCCAGCAGCTCAGGGGGATACGAGCAGTACTTC
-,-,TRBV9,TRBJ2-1,CASSVGINEQFF,TGTGCCAGCAGCGTAGGCATCAATGAGCAGTTCTTC
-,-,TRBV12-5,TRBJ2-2,CASQMNTGELFF,TGTGCTAGCCAAATGAACACCGGGGAGCTGTTTTTT
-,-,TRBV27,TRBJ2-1,CASSLVGFNEQFF,TGTGCCAGCAGTTTGGTGGGGTTCAATGAGCAGTTCTTC
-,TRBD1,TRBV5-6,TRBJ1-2,CASSTIGQGANYGYTF,TGTGCCAGCAGCACCATCGGCCAGGGGGCTAACTATGGCTACACCTTC
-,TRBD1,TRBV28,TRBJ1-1,CASSLNLGQGPEAFF,TGTGCCAGCAGTCTCAACCTAGGACAGGGGCCTGAAGCTTTCTTT
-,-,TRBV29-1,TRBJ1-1,CSVGWGPGTEAFF,TGCAGCGTTGGTTGGGGGCCTGGCACTGAAGCTTTCTTT
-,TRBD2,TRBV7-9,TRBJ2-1,CASSPGTSGMSNEQFF,TGTGCCAGCAGCCCGGGGACTAGCGGGATGTCAAATGAGCAGTTCTTC
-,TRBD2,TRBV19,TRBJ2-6,CASTGGFSGANVLTF,TGTGCCAGTACCGGGGGGTTCTCTGGGGCCAACGTCCTGACTTTC
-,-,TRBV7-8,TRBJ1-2,CASSLEGSGYTF,TGTGCCAGCAGCTTAGAAGGGAGTGGCTACACCTTC
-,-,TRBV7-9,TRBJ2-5,CASSLGGPLGVETQYF,TGTGCCAGCAGCTTAGGAGGACCCCTAGGTGTAGAGACCCAGTACTTC
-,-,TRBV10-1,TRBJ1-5,CASNLLGSSNQPQHF,TGCGCCAGCAACCTATTGGGGTCCAGCAATCAGCCCCAGCATTTT
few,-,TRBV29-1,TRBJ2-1,CSVEADRGGTINEQFF,TGCAGCGTTGAAGCCGACAGGGGAGGGACGATCAATGAGCAGTTCTTC
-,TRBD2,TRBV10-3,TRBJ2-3,CAIRENKLAITDTQYF,TGTGCCATCAGAGAGAACAAACTAGCGATAACAGATACGCAGTATTTT
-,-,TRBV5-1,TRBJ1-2,CASSPLDLGYGYTF,TGCGCCAGCAGCCCCTTGGACTTAGGGTATGGCTACACCTTC
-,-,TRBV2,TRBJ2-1,CASLGRSYNEQFF,TGTGCCAGCCTAGGCCGCTCCTACAATGAGCAGTTCTTC
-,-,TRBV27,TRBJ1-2,CASSRGNRDYYGYTF,TGTGCCAGCAGCCGGGGGAACAGGGATTACTATGGCTACACCTTC
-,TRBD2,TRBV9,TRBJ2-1,CASSAHLGVAGGYEQFF,TGTGCCAGCAGCGCACACCTGGGGGTAGCGGGAGGGTATGAGCAGTTCTTC
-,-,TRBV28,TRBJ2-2,CATPGPNTGELFF,TGTGCCACTCCGGGCCCTAACACCGGGGAGCTGTTTTTT
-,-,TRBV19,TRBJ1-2,CASSIGGNNYGYTF,TGTGCCAGTAGTATTGGAGGAAACAACTATGGCTACACCTTC
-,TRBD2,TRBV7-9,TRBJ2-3,CASTWDYSSTDTQYF,TGTGCCAGCACCTGGGACTATTCTAGCACAGATACGCAGTATTTT
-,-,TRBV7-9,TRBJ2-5,CASSLGSLEETQYF,TGTGCCAGCAGCTTAGGTAGCCTAGAAGAGACCCAGTACTTC
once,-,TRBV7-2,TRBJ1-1,CASSDRQATMNTEAFF,TGTGCCAGCAGCGACCGACAGGCGACCATGAACACTGAAGCTTTCTTT